These T cell receptor beta chains were read from a single sample in a study of T cells in localized non-small cell lung cancer. Assay used: immunoSEQ multiplex PCR; TCRdb lists only in-frame clones, some missing. This repertoire shows over 3,500 clones, less than 40% found once; its top ten account for 8.2%. The sequenced sample was lung tumor tissue, obtained before any cancer treatment. These receptors came from a male donor older than 55 with stage I lung adenocarcinoma. The CDR3 runs from the conserved cysteine through the conserved F or W. A D gene is named only where the DNA matches it firmly. Only part of the rows carry a size: once, few, many, or a class if the clone is expanded.

- | TRBJ2-6 | - | TRBV10-2 | TGCGCCAGCAGAGGGACGGGGTCTGGGGCCAACGTCCTGACTTTC | CASRGTGSGANVLTF
few | TRBJ1-5 | TRBD1 | TRBV9 | TGTGCCAGCAGTGAAGACAGGGTGGGAAATCAGCCCCAGCATTTT | CASSEDRVGNQPQHF
- | TRBJ2-7 | - | TRBV19 | TGTGCCAGTAGTATGATCGAGGGCACCGCTTACGAGCAGTACTTC | CASSMIEGTAYEQYF
few | TRBJ2-1 | TRBD2 | TRBV4-1 | TGCGCCAGCAGCCCTTCATCTAGCGGGCGCTACAATGAGCAGTTCTTC | CASSPSSSGRYNEQFF
few | TRBJ2-1 | - | TRBV7-5 | TGTGCCAGCAGGGATTTCGGGGGCCCGGACAATGAGCAGTTCTTC | CASRDFGGPDNEQFF
- | TRBJ1-5 | - | TRBV9 | TGTGCCAGCAGTGAGGGTCTATGGCAGCCCCAGCATTTT | CASSEGLWQPQHF
- | TRBJ2-3 | - | TRBV5-1 | TGCGCCAGCAGCTTGGTTGGGGTCACAGATACGCAGTATTTT | CASSLVGVTDTQYF
- | TRBJ2-1 | - | TRBV6-8 | TGTGCCAGCAGTATAGCGGTCTACAATGAGCAGTTCTTC | CASSIAVYNEQFF
- | TRBJ1-5 | TRBD1 | TRBV30 | TGTGCCTGGACAGACAGGGGTAGCAATCAGCCCCAGCATTTT | CAWTDRGSNQPQHF
- | TRBJ1-1 | TRBD1 | TRBV18 | TGTGCCAGCTCACCAAGGGACAGGGTGTCCGGCACTGAAGCTTTCTTT | CASSPRDRVSGTEAFF
- | TRBJ2-6 | - | TRBV19 | TGTGCCAGTAGTCTAGGACTGCTCTCTGGGGCCAACGTCCTGACTTTC | CASSLGLLSGANVLTF
- | TRBJ2-6 | TRBD1 | TRBV11-3 | TGTGCCAGCAGAACGACAGGGGTGTCTGGGGCCAACGTCCTGACTTTC | CASRTTGVSGANVLTF
- | TRBJ1-1 | - | TRBV6-8 | TGTGCCAGCAGTGCTACAGGGCAGCCGAACACTGAAGCTTTCTTT | CASSATGQPNTEAFF
few | TRBJ1-5 | - | TRBV11-3 | TGTGCCAGCAGCTTGTCGGCGGGAGTGGTTCAGCCCCAGCATTTT | CASSLSAGVVQPQHF
medium-sized | TRBJ2-2 | - | TRBV6-1 | TGTGCCAGCAGTGAAGGGGGATCGAACACCGGGGAGCTGTTTTTT | CASSEGGSNTGELFF
medium-sized | TRBJ1-1 | TRBD1 | TRBV9 | TGTGCCAGCAGCGTAGAGGGGACAGGGGGCAACGCTGAAGCTTTCTTT | CASSVEGTGGNAEAFF
few | TRBJ1-6 | - | TRBV30 | TGTGCCTGGAGTGACCTCGGGACGGGTAATTCACCCCTCCACTTT | CAWSDLGTGNSPLHF
- | TRBJ1-3 | - | TRBV6-8 | TGTGCCAGCAGTTACCCCTCCGCGGGGGGGAGTGGAGACGCCATATATTTT | CASSYPSAGGSGDAIYF
few | TRBJ1-1 | - | TRBV6-8 | TGTGCCAGCAGCTCCGGACCGGGCACTGAAGCTTTCTTT | CASSSGPGTEAFF
few | TRBJ1-5 | - | TRBV2 | TGTGCCAGCAGTGGACGGTATAGCAATCAGCCCCAGCATTTT | CASSGRYSNQPQHF
medium-sized | TRBJ2-2 | - | TRBV19 | TGTGCCAGTAGTTTTAGTTCGAACACCGGGGAGCTGTTTTTT | CASSFSSNTGELFF
- | TRBJ1-1 | - | TRBV19 | TGTGCCAGTAGGGAATTTGGACAGAACACTGAAGCTTTCTTT | CASREFGQNTEAFF
- | TRBJ1-4 | - | TRBV11-3 | TGTGCCAGCAGCCAACGGGGATCTGTTGCAACTAATGAAAAACTGTTTTTT | CASSQRGSVATNEKLFF
- | TRBJ2-2 | - | TRBV6-7 | TGTGCCAGCCGTGAAACCGGGGAGCTGTTTTTT | CASRETGELFF
- | TRBJ1-4 | - | TRBV18 | TGTGCCAGCTCACGGAACGTTGGTAATGAAAAACTGTTTTTT | CASSRNVGNEKLFF
- | TRBJ1-6 | - | TRBV19 | TGTGCCAGTAGTATATATTTAAGTAGTGGCGTAACGAGTTCACCCCTCCACTTT | CASSIYLSSGVTSSPLHF
- | TRBJ2-1 | TRBD1 | TRBV10-2 | TGCGCCAGCGGGGACAGGGGGTGGGCCAATGAGCAGTTCTTC | CASGDRGWANEQFF
- | TRBJ1-1 | - | TRBV6-1 | TGTGCCAGCAGTGAAGACAGCTACCATACTGAAGCTTTCTTT | CASSEDSYHTEAFF
few | TRBJ2-7 | TRBD1 | TRBV9 | TGTGCCAGCAGCGTCCGGACAGGGGCGGCCTACGAGCAGTACTTC | CASSVRTGAAYEQYF
- | TRBJ1-1 | TRBD1 | TRBV5-1 | TGCGCCAGCAGCAGCCAGACAGGGCTGAACACTGAAGCTTTCTTT | CASSSQTGLNTEAFF
- | TRBJ1-1 | - | TRBV10-2 | TGCGCCAGCAGGTCTGACAGGATCGCTGAAGCTTTCTTT | CASRSDRIAEAFF
- | TRBJ2-2 | - | TRBV7-6 | TGTGCCAGCAGCTTGGTGGCGGGAACCGGGGAGCTGTTTTTT | CASSLVAGTGELFF
- | TRBJ1-2 | - | TRBV11-3 | TGTGCCAGCACCCCGCGGGCAGTTGGGTATGGCTACACCTTC | CASTPRAVGYGYTF
- | TRBJ2-1 | - | TRBV30 | TGTGCCTGGAGTGGGCTGGCCCCCAGTGAGCAGTTCTTC | CAWSGLAPSEQFF
medium-sized | TRBJ1-1 | - | TRBV28 | TGTGCCAGCAAGGAGCCGTACCAGAACACTGAAGCTTTCTTT | CASKEPYQNTEAFF
- | TRBJ2-1 | - | TRBV14 | TGTGCCAGCAGCCAAGATCTTGGTGGTGAGCAGTTCTTC | CASSQDLGGEQFF
few | TRBJ1-2 | - | TRBV9 | TGTGCCAGCAGGGATACAGGCGTTTATGGCTACACCTTC | CASRDTGVYGYTF
few | TRBJ2-5 | TRBD1 | TRBV6-8 | TGTGCCAGCACCCGGACAGGTCAAGAGACCCAGTACTTC | CASTRTGQETQYF
- | TRBJ1-1 | - | TRBV18 | TGTGCCAGCTCACCAGGTCCGAACACTGAAGCTTTCTTT | CASSPGPNTEAFF
few | TRBJ1-1 | - | TRBV11-3 | TGTGCCAGCAGCCTGCGGCCCAGGGAGACTGAAGCTTTCTTT | CASSLRPRETEAFF
- | TRBJ2-7 | TRBD1 | TRBV11-3 | TGTGCCAGCAAAAGGGACAGGACCTCCTACGAGCAGTACTTC | CASKRDRTSYEQYF
- | TRBJ1-3 | - | TRBV5-1 | TGCGCCAGCAGCTTATGGGTCGGTGGAAACACCATATATTTT | CASSLWVGGNTIYF
few | TRBJ1-1 | - | TRBV19 | TGTGCCAGTAGTATTGCGATGAACACTGAAGCTTTCTTT | CASSIAMNTEAFF
- | TRBJ2-7 | - | TRBV30 | TGTGCCTGGACCTACTCAAGGAATTCCCGCCCCTACGAGCAGTACTTC | CAWTYSRNSRPYEQYF
few | TRBJ1-2 | - | TRBV29-1 | TGCAGCGTTGGGACAGCTGGGAATGGCTACACCTTC | CSVGTAGNGYTF
- | TRBJ2-3 | - | TRBV11-3 | TGTGCCAGCAGCTTGGTTCAGGGGCGAATTGAAGATACGCAGTATTTT | CASSLVQGRIEDTQYF
few | TRBJ2-7 | - | TRBV30 | TGTGCCTGGCAACCCTTTGGCCACTACGAGCAGTACTTC | CAWQPFGHYEQYF
- | TRBJ1-2 | - | TRBV29-1 | TGCAGCGTTGTGGGCGCAGGGTATGGGGGCTACACCTTC | CSVVGAGYGGYTF
- | TRBJ2-3 | - | TRBV6-8 | TGTGCCAGCACATTGTCGGGGACCCTCACAGATACGCAGTATTTT | CASTLSGTLTDTQYF
- | TRBJ2-6 | - | TRBV11-3 | TGTGCCAGCAGCTTAAGGGGAACCGGGGCCAACGTCCTGACTTTC | CASSLRGTGANVLTF
few | TRBJ2-7 | TRBD1 | TRBV6-8 | TGTGCCAGCAGTGCTAGAACCGGGACAGTAAGCTACGAGCAGTACTTC | CASSARTGTVSYEQYF
- | TRBJ1-5 | - | TRBV30 | TGTGCCTGGAGTGGCACGAATAATCAGCCCCAGCATTTT | CAWSGTNNQPQHF
few | TRBJ2-1 | - | TRBV11-3 | TGTGCCAGCAGCTTGTTAAGCGGAACCTACAATGAGCAGTTCTTC | CASSLLSGTYNEQFF